These T cell receptor beta chains were read from a single sample in a study of shared clonotypes between healthy human individuals. Measured with immunoSEQ multiplex PCR; TCRdb has only the in-frame clones, and not every one. The profile covers about 1.1 million clones, with approximately 77% appearing a single time and about 0.94% taken by the ten largest. The material sequenced was memory CD4+ T cells from PBMCs. The receptors were sampled from a man aged 18 to 29 in good health. Some clones in this sample may be carry-over from other donors' samples. Both conserved end residues are part of each CDR3. D genes are given only for firm matches. Part of the rows lack a size; the others show once, few, many or a class for expanded clones.

TRBJ1-5 | TRBV9 | - | few | CASSVWGGNQPQHF | TGTGCCAGCAGCGTCTGGGGTGGCAATCAGCCCCAGCATTTT
TRBJ2-7 | TRBV19 | TRBD1 | - | CASSLRQGPQYF | TGTGCCAGTAGTTTACGACAGGGGCCGCAGTACTTC
TRBJ2-1 | TRBV29-1 | TRBD2 | - | CSVEGPGGPQFF | TGCAGCGTTGAAGGGCCGGGAGGGCCTCAGTTCTTC
TRBJ2-3 | TRBV18 | - | - | CASSPRWGGTESDTQYF | TGTGCCAGCTCACCACGGTGGGGCGGGACCGAATCAGATACGCAGTATTTT
TRBJ2-1 | TRBV7-2 | - | once | CASSLARDAGQGQFF | TGTGCCAGCAGCTTAGCGAGGGACGCAGGCCAGGGGCAGTTCTTC
TRBJ1-2 | TRBV10-3 | - | - | CAISGAAGNAYGYTF | TGTGCCATCAGTGGTGCGGCAGGGAATGCCTATGGCTACACCTTC
TRBJ2-2 | TRBV28 | TRBD2 | - | CASSSPWLAGNTGELFF | TGTGCCAGCAGTTCCCCCTGGCTAGCGGGGAACACCGGGGAGCTGTTTTTT
TRBJ1-1 | TRBV2 | - | - | CASSELGTYSFF | TGTGCCAGCAGTGAGCTTGGGACCTACTCTTTCTTT
TRBJ2-7 | TRBV29-1 | TRBD1 | few | CSVGDRAGSYEQYF | TGCAGCGTGGGGGACAGGGCGGGGTCCTACGAGCAGTACTTC
TRBJ1-1 | TRBV5-1 | - | - | CASSSARGANTEAFF | TGCGCCAGCAGCTCCGCCCGGGGGGCTAACACTGAAGCTTTCTTT
TRBJ2-7 | TRBV7-2 | TRBD1 | - | CASSFPPGQGSLEQYF | TGTGCCAGCAGCTTTCCACCGGGACAGGGGAGTCTCGAGCAGTACTTC
TRBJ1-5 | TRBV4-1 | - | - | CASSVRLRGNQPQHF | TGCGCCAGCAGCGTGCGACTGAGGGGCAATCAGCCCCAGCATTTT
TRBJ2-1 | TRBV19 | TRBD2 | - | CASSITISLTSGRAASYNEQFF | TGTGCCAGTAGTATAACGATCTCATTAACTAGCGGGAGGGCCGCCTCCTACAATGAGCAGTTCTTC
TRBJ2-3 | TRBV10-3 | TRBD2 | - | CAITSGRARGADTQYF | TGTGCCATTACTAGCGGGAGGGCCAGGGGCGCAGATACGCAGTATTTT
TRBJ2-1 | TRBV7-3 | TRBD1 | - | CASRAGTGAYNEQFF | TGTGCCAGCAGGGCCGGGACAGGGGCCTACAATGAGCAGTTCTTC
TRBJ2-7 | TRBV27 | TRBD1 | - | CASSRDRGTYEQYF | TGTGCCAGCAGCCGGGACAGGGGAACCTACGAGCAGTACTTC
TRBJ2-3 | TRBV5-4 | - | - | CASSPPHGWTDTQYF | TGTGCCAGCAGCCCTCCCCATGGCTGGACAGATACGCAGTATTTT